These T cell receptor beta chains were read from a single sample in a study of T cell repertoires in cytomegalovirus infection. These receptors' antigens are unknown. TCRdb used MiXCR to reprocess the reads, holding one entry per CDR3 protein. The sample contains approximately 910,000 distinct CDR3 sequences, approximately 31% of which appear only once. The source material was cultured CD8+ T cells from PBMCs, sampled from culture after CMV antigen stimulation. The receptors shown here come from a human donor in good health (CMV status not recorded). Some clones in this sample may be carry-over from other donors' samples. Each CDR3 is given with its conserved first and last residue. The D gene is left open where the match is weak. Size values are once, few and many counts, or a class for expanded clones, and some rows have none.

clone_size,j_call,d_call,v_call,cdr3_aa,cdr3_nt
-,TRBJ1-1,-,TRBV20-1,CSARQGLRDTEAFF,TGCAGTGCCCGGCAGGGCCTGCGGGACACTGAAGCTTTCTTT
few,TRBJ1-4,TRBD1,TRBV4-3,CASSHFPGTGDQRGEKLFF,TGCGCCAGCAGCCACTTTCCCGGGACAGGGGACCAAAGAGGTGAAAAACTGTTTTTT
-,TRBJ2-7,-,TRBV4-1,CASSPDGLFSYEQYF,TGCGCCAGCAGCCCCGACGGGCTTTTTTCCTACGAGCAGTACTTC
-,TRBJ2-3,-,TRBV12-3/TRBV12-4,CASSLIGNPDTQYF,TGTGCCAGCAGTTTAATCGGTAACCCAGATACGCAGTATTTT
many,TRBJ2-1,-,TRBV7-8,CASSLVITDGLFF,TGTGCCAGCAGCTTAGTTATAACAGACGGGCTGTTCTTC
-,TRBJ2-4,TRBD2,TRBV27,CASSEPSGVNYF,TGTGCCAGCAGTGAACCTAGCGGGGTGAATTACTTC
many,TRBJ2-1,-,TRBV28,CASSLPGANEQFF,TGTGCCAGCAGTTTACCAGGGGCAAATGAGCAGTTCTTC
many,TRBJ2-2,-,TRBV7-6,CASSLAGAGRPRYTGELFF,TGTGCCAGCAGCTTAGCGGGGGCAGGGCGCCCCCGATACACCGGGGAGCTGTTTTTT
-,TRBJ1-1,-,TRBV6-4,CASRDRGGREAFF,TGTGCCAGCAGGGACCGTGGGGGGCGTGAAGCTTTCTTT
-,TRBJ2-1,TRBD1,TRBV12-3/TRBV12-4,CASTPTGTDEQFF,TGTGCCAGCACCCCGACAGGGACAGATGAGCAGTTCTTC
-,TRBJ2-7,TRBD2,TRBV6-5,CASSSKRGVWDEQYF,TGTGCCAGCAGTTCAAAGCGGGGGGTCTGGGACGAGCAGTACTTC
many,TRBJ1-5,-,TRBV20-1,CSALRRVGRTIYQPQHF,TGCAGTGCCCTAAGGCGTGTGGGACGGACTATCTACCAGCCCCAGCATTTT
-,TRBJ1-5,-,TRBV6-5,CASSPQGINQPQHF,TGTGCCAGCAGTCCTCAAGGGATTAATCAGCCCCAGCATTTT
many,TRBJ2-1,TRBD2,TRBV7-6,CASSLMTSNYNEQFF,TGTGCCAGCAGCTTAATGACTAGCAACTACAATGAGCAGTTCTTC
few,TRBJ1-6,-,TRBV6-2/TRBV6-3,CASSPGAEASPLHF,TGTGCCAGCAGTCCAGGGGCAGAGGCTTCACCCCTCCACTTT
few,TRBJ2-1,TRBD1,TRBV12-5,CASDSYSQTGTYNEQFF,TGTGCTAGTGATTCCTACTCCCAGACAGGGACGTACAATGAGCAGTTCTTC
few,TRBJ1-1,TRBD1,TRBV27,CASSTTGGATEAFF,TGTGCCAGCAGTACGACAGGGGGCGCGACTGAAGCTTTCTTT
few,TRBJ1-5,TRBD1,TRBV2,CASTDGTVSNQPQHF,TGTGCCAGCACAGACGGGACAGTTAGCAATCAGCCCCAGCATTTT
-,TRBJ2-4,-,TRBV12-3/TRBV12-4,CASSLDWGYLVAKNIQYF,TGTGCCAGCAGTTTAGATTGGGGCTACCTGGTGGCCAAAAACATTCAGTACTTC
many,TRBJ2-1,-,TRBV7-9,CASSLRGVTYNEQFF,TGTGCCAGCAGCTTACGTGGGGTCACCTACAATGAGCAGTTCTTC
few,TRBJ2-5,TRBD1,TRBV9,CASSVSRGRGETQYF,TGTGCCAGCAGCGTATCCAGGGGGCGCGGGGAGACCCAGTACTTC
-,TRBJ2-2,-,TRBV6-2/TRBV6-3,CASSPTGRSNTGELFF,TGTGCCAGCAGTCCCACGGGAAGGTCGAACACCGGGGAGCTGTTTTTT
-,TRBJ1-1,-,TRBV6-2/TRBV6-3,CASLIRELNTEAFF,TGTGCCAGCCTAATCAGGGAACTGAACACTGAAGCTTTCTTT
few,TRBJ2-6,-,TRBV10-3,CAISASGFGANVLTF,TGTGCCATCAGTGCATCGGGGTTCGGGGCCAACGTCCTGACTTTC
-,TRBJ2-2,-,TRBV12-3/TRBV12-4,CASSLSTTNTGELFF,TGTGCCAGCAGTTTATCCACCACGAACACCGGGGAGCTGTTTTTT
many,TRBJ1-1,-,TRBV7-2,CASSRDKNTEAFF,TGTGCCAGCAGCCGTGACAAGAACACTGAAGCTTTCTTT
many,TRBJ2-5,TRBD1,TRBV7-9,CASSATGGQETQYF,TGTGCCAGCAGCGCCACAGGGGGACAAGAGACCCAGTACTTC
-,TRBJ2-2,-,TRBV19,CASSIDGQVNTGELFF,TGTGCCAGTAGTATAGACGGGCAGGTGAACACCGGGGAGCTGTTTTTT
-,TRBJ1-2,TRBD1,TRBV7-9,CASNLGQTYGYTF,TGTGCCAGCAACTTGGGACAGACCTATGGCTACACCTTC
few,TRBJ2-2,-,TRBV27,CASTARSSRELFF,TGTGCCAGCACTGCCCGGAGCTCCCGGGAGCTGTTTTTT
many,TRBJ1-1,-,TRBV7-6,CASSLRLGDTEAFF,TGTGCCAGCAGCCTGCGACTCGGGGACACTGAAGCTTTCTTT
many,TRBJ2-5,-,TRBV7-2,CASSLRDPPRETQYF,TGTGCCAGCAGCTTAAGGGACCCTCCGCGGGAGACCCAGTACTTC
few,TRBJ2-1,-,TRBV7-8,CASSLGDLQAYNEQFF,TGTGCCAGCAGCTTAGGGGACCTACAGGCCTACAATGAGCAGTTCTTC
-,TRBJ2-3,-,TRBV2,CASSEGVMGTDTQYF,TGTGCCAGCAGCGAAGGGGTTATGGGCACAGATACGCAGTATTTT
-,TRBJ1-1,-,TRBV7-6,CASSLWVNGNTEAFF,TGTGCCAGCAGCTTATGGGTAAATGGTAACACTGAAGCTTTCTTT
-,TRBJ1-1,-,TRBV4-2,CASSQEHGLHTEAFF,TGTGCCAGCAGCCAAGAGCACGGACTACACACTGAAGCTTTCTTT
-,TRBJ1-1,-,TRBV2,CASSGGPGDTEAFF,TGTGCCAGCAGTGGGGGCCCCGGGGACACTGAAGCTTTCTTT
-,TRBJ2-6,-,TRBV4-1,CASSQPYMEGANVLTF,TGCGCCAGCAGCCAACCATATATGGAAGGGGCCAACGTCCTGACTTTC
few,TRBJ2-5,-,TRBV5-4,CASSLAADRRPETQYF,TGTGCCAGCAGCTTGGCGGCCGACAGGCGACCAGAGACCCAGTACTTC
-,TRBJ2-3,-,TRBV10-1,CASSATGSRTDTQYF,TGCGCCAGCAGTGCCACAGGGTCTCGCACAGATACGCAGTATTTT
-,TRBJ1-4,-,TRBV4-2,CASSYRDEGEKLFF,TGTGCCAGCAGCTACCGGGATGAGGGGGAAAAACTGTTTTTT
few,TRBJ2-1,TRBD2,TRBV5-4,CASSPPGTSGVAYNEQFF,TGTGCCAGCAGCCCCCCCGGGACTAGCGGGGTAGCCTACAATGAGCAGTTCTTC
few,TRBJ2-2,-,TRBV12-5,CASTEANTGELFF,TGTGCTAGCACTGAAGCGAACACCGGGGAGCTGTTTTTT
-,TRBJ2-1,-,TRBV7-9,CVSSLGPGREQFF,TGTGTCAGCAGCTTAGGTCCGGGACGGGAGCAGTTCTTC
few,TRBJ2-1,TRBD2,TRBV7-9,CASSLVAGHNEQFF,TGTGCCAGCAGCTTAGTAGCGGGGCACAATGAGCAGTTCTTC
-,TRBJ1-1,TRBD1,TRBV7-2,CASSLVPRQGAEAFF,TGTGCCAGCAGCTTAGTCCCACGACAGGGCGCTGAAGCTTTCTTT
many,TRBJ2-1,TRBD2,TRBV7-2,CASSLGAGGPNEQFF,TGTGCCAGCAGCTTAGGAGCGGGGGGGCCCAATGAGCAGTTCTTC
-,TRBJ1-2,-,TRBV20-1,CSARGKQGNNYGYTF,TGCAGTGCTAGGGGTAAACAGGGCAATAACTATGGCTACACCTTC
-,TRBJ1-1,-,TRBV20-1,CSASDGRKTEAFF,TGCAGTGCTAGCGATGGGAGAAAAACTGAAGCTTTCTTT
few,TRBJ1-5,-,TRBV19,CASLPGVEIYQPQHF,TGTGCCAGTCTTCCCGGGGTCGAAATCTATCAGCCCCAGCATTTT
-,TRBJ2-7,-,TRBV6-6,CASNLRGVNYEQYF,TGTGCCAGCAATCTCCGAGGGGTAAACTACGAGCAGTACTTC
few,TRBJ2-1,TRBD1,TRBV19,CASSIPHGQVSYNEQFF,TGTGCCAGTAGTATTCCCCATGGACAGGTATCCTACAATGAGCAGTTCTTC
-,TRBJ1-4,-,TRBV27,CASSPPLIGQMLIEKLFF,TGTGCCAGCAGTCCCCCCCTCATAGGACAAATGCTGATCGAAAAACTGTTTTTT